The following is a T cell receptor (beta chain) sequence with its context. The sample originates from a study of blood T cell repertoires in COVID-19. Study as a whole: Whether acute or convalescent, the COVID-19 samples came from the United States, Italy and Spain. PBMCs, B-cell-depleted T cells, or T cells were the source of the cDNA or gDNA that made up the material.

Trimming took 4 bases from V and 8 from J; bases not matched to a gene: 4. CDR3 length equals 12 residues. Germline V CDR1 and CDR2: SGDLS, YYNGEE. Measured with immunoSEQ multiplex PCR; TCRdb has only the in-frame clones, and not every one. The table has approximately 130,000 clones, roughly 79% seen once; the top ten hold around a fifth. The sample comprised peripheral blood. This receptor was identified in an older man with acute or convalescent COVID-19. The chain carries TRBV9 and TRBJ1-1, with 8 bases that match TRBD1. DNA for the CDR3: TGTGCCAGCAGCAAAGGGACAGGAGAAGCTTTCTTT. Protein sequence: CASSKGTGEAFF.